The 9 T cell receptor beta chains given below trace back to one sample, sequenced in a study of cytomegalovirus exposure and HLA in healthy donors. PCR was performed using 60 Vbeta and 13 Jbeta primers. Profiling relied on immunoSEQ multiplex PCR, and the TCRdb table lists in-frame clones only, not all of them. The clone table shows 170,000 or so clones, with the ten largest holding 2% to 2.5%. Sequenced: PBMCs. These receptors were obtained from a man aged 25-40 years in good health and CMV-seronegative.

This rearrangement joins TRBV5-1 to TRBJ2-7; D uncertain. Germline-derived CDR1 and CDR2 are SGHRS and YFSETQ. V was cut by 1 base and J by 4 bases, with 9 bases left in between. The CDR3 runs 13 residues. The CDR3 spells CASSLRQDYEQYF. The CDR3 region has the DNA TGCGCCAGCAGCTTGCGGCAGGATTACGAGCAGTACTTC.

The chain has TRBV5-8 and TRBJ1-5, with 8 bases fitting TRBD1. With 6 bases clipped from V and 6 bases from J, the junction kept 8 bases outside the gene matches. Germline V gene sequence: CDR1 SGHTS, CDR2 YDEGEE. The CDR3 covers 14 residues. The CDR3 here is CASTQDRDGQPQHF. CDR3 coding DNA: TGTGCCAGCACCCAGGACAGGGACGGTCAGCCCCAGCATTTT.

This chain connects TRBV5-5 to TRBJ2-7; D is possibly TRBD1 (6 bases). The CDR3 runs to 14 residues. Per germline, CDR1 SGHKS and CDR2 YYEKEE (reference sequence). V dropped 0 bases and J dropped 6 bases, with 13 bases sitting between them. CDR3: CASSLGQDVGEQYF. CDR3 nucleotide sequence: TGTGCCAGCAGCTTGGGACAGGACGTCGGCGAGCAGTACTTC. The full variable domain, completed using reference TRBV5-5 and TRBJ2-7, is DAGVTQSPTHLIKTRGQQVTLRCSPISGHKSVSWYQQVLGQGPQFIFQYYEKEERGRGNFPDRFSARQFPNYSSELNVNALLLGDSALYLCASSLGQDVGEQYFGPGTRLTVT.

CDR3 nucleotide sequence: TGTGCCAGCAGATTTTACAGGGGAGAGGGCTACACCTTC. Translating it yields CASRFYRGEGYTF. The J gene is TRBJ1-2, the V gene TRBV28; 7 bases map to TRBD1. V lost 6 bases to trimming and J lost 8 bases; unmatched junction nucleotides: 9. Per germline, CDR1 MDHEN and CDR2 SYDVKM. This CDR3 spans 13 amino acids.

This chain links TRBV19 with TRBJ1-1; a possible D gene is TRBD1 (5 bases). Germline V gene data show CDR1 as LNHDA and CDR2 as SQIVND (reference sequence). V lost 5 bases and J 7 bases, leaving 8 bases between the germline ends. The CDR3 loop spans 11 amino acids. This chain's CDR3 is CASSWGGEAFF. The CDR3 DNA is TGTGCCAGTAGTTGGGGGGGTGAAGCTTTCTTT.

V gene TRBV7-9 combines with J gene TRBJ2-7; 7 bases align to TRBD1. Germline CDR1 reads SEHNR; CDR2 reads FQNEAQ (reference sequence). There are 13 residues in the CDR3. The junction had 4 bases not matched to a gene; V was cut back by 3 bases and J by 5 bases. The CDR3 protein is CASSFGQDHEQYF. CDR3 DNA: TGTGCCAGCAGCTTCGGACAGGACCACGAGCAGTACTTC.

The genes are TRBV4-1 and TRBJ2-1, with TRBD2 matching over 8 bases. The CDR3 has 16 residues. Unmatched junction bases numbered 9, after V lost 1 base and J lost 7 bases. Germline values: CDR1 MGHRA, CDR2 YSYEKL. The CDR3 spells CASSQGRVAGLNEQFF. CDR3 bases: TGCGCCAGCAGCCAAGGGCGGGTAGCGGGGCTGAATGAGCAGTTCTTC.

V is TRBV6-5 and J is TRBJ2-1; D perhaps matches TRBD2 (5 bases). V was trimmed by 6 bases and J by 3 bases, leaving 15 bases between them. Germline V gives CDR1 MNHEY, CDR2 SVGAGI. The CDR3 has 15 amino acids. The CDR3 region is CASSPSGLNYNEQFF. The CDR3 region has the DNA TGTGCCAGCAGCCCCTCCGGACTGAACTACAATGAGCAGTTCTTC.

CDR3 in amino acids: CASSLEPTAGIKGNEQFF. The CDR3 DNA reads TGCGCCAGCAGCTTGGAACCGACTGCGGGAATTAAGGGCAATGAGCAGTTCTTC. The chain recombines TRBV5-1 with TRBJ2-1; D possibly corresponds to TRBD2 (6 bases). CDR1 and CDR2 from the germline V gene are SGHRS and YFSETQ. V lost 0 bases, J lost 6 bases, and 22 bases lay in between. The CDR3 has 18 amino acids.